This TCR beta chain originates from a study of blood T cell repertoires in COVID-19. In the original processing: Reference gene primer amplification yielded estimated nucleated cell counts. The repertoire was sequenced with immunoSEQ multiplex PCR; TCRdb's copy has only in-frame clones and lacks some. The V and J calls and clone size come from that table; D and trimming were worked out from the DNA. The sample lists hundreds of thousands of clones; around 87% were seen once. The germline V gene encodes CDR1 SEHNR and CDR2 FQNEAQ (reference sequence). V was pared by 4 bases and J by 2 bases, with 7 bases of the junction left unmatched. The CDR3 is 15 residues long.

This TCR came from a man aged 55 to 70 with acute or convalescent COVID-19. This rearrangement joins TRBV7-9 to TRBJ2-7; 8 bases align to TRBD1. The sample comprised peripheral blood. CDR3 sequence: CASSYKEQGAYEQYF. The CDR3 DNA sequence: TGTGCCAGCAGCTACAAGGAACAGGGGGCCTACGAGCAGTACTTC.